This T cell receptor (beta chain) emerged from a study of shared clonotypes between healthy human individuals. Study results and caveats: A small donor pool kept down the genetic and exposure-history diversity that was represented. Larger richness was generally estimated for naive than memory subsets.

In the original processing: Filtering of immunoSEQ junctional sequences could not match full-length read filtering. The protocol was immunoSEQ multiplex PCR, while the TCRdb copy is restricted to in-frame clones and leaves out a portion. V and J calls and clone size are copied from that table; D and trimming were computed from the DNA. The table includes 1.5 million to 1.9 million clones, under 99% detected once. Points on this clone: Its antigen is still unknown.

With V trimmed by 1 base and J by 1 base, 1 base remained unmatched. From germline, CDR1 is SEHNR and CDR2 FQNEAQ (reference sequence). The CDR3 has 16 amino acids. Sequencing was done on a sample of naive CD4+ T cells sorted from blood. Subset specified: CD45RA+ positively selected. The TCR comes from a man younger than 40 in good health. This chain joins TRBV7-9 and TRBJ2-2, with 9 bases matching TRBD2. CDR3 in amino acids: CASSLVSGRNTGELFF. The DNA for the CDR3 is TGTGCCAGCAGCTTAGTTAGCGGGAGGAACACCGGGGAGCTGTTTTTT.